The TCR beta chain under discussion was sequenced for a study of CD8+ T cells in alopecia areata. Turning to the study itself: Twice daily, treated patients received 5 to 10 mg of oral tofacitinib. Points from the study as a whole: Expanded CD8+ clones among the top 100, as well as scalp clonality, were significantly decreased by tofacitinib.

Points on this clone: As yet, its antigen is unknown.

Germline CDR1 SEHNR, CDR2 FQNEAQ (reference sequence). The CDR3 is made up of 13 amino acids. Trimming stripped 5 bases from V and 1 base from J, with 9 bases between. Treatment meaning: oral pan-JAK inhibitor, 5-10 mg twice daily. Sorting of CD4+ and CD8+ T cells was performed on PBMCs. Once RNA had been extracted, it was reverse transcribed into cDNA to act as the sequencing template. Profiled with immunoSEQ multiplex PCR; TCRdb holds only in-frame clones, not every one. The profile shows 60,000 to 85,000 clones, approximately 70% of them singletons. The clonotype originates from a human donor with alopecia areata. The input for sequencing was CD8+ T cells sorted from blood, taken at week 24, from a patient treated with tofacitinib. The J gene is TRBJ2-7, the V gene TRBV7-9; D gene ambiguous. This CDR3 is CASSVGPSYEQYF. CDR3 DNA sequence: TGTGCCAGCAGCGTGGGCCCATCCTACGAGCAGTACTTC. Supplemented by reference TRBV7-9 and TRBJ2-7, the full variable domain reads DTGVSQNPRHKITKRGQNVTFRCDPISEHNRLYWYRQTLGQGPEFLTYFQNEAQLEKSRLLSDRFSAERPKGSFSTLEIQRTEQGDSAMYLCASSVGPSYEQYFGPGTRLTVT.